The present TCR beta chain was sequenced within a study of beta chain features in type 1 diabetes. General observations from the study: Researchers report that Type 1 diabetes patients had moderately but significantly shorter TCRB CDR3s across all four CD4+ subsets.

Germline V lookup: CDR1 KGHSH, CDR2 LQKENI. The CDR3 is 14 amino acids. The trim removed 1 base at V and 4 bases at J, leaving 1 base unmatched. As every portion of the isolated RNA was reverse transcribed, the sequencing read expressed TCRB transcripts. The protocol was immunoSEQ multiplex PCR, while the TCRdb copy is restricted to in-frame clones and leaves out a portion. Of 600,000 or so clones detected, around an eighth appear once; the ten largest clones hold more than 0.1%. About this clone itself: Its antigen is unidentified.

Cell sorting via CD45RO/CCR7/CD25/CD127/CD95/CD27 was performed to obtain CD4+ naive, central memory, regulatory and stem cell-like memory cells. The V gene is TRBV18, the J gene TRBJ1-2; 9 positions agree with TRBD1. The receptor comes from a young man with type 1 diabetes. Sequencing used naive CD4+ T cells from blood. In DNA form, the CDR3 reads TGTGCCAGCTCACCACGGGACAGGGTCTATGGCTACACCTTC. Translation gives CASSPRDRVYGYTF.